What follows are 25 T cell receptor beta chains derived from one specimen sequenced in a study of shared clonotypes between healthy human individuals. CD8 cells classed as naive were CD45RO-negative and positively selected for CCR7, excluding terminally differentiated effector memory CD45RA+ cells. Some clones are missing from TCRdb's copy, which holds only in-frame ones; the method was immunoSEQ multiplex PCR. The sample yields about 2.1 million clones, about 93% seen once. Sequenced: naive CD8+ T cells from PBMCs. The receptors were gathered from a man between 18 and 29 years old in good health. Some clones in this sample may be carry-over from other donors' samples.

CDR3 loop: CASSLRAGSRETQYF. The CDR3 coding sequence is TGTGCCAGCAGCTTACGGGCAGGGAGTAGAGAGACCCAGTACTTC. This sequence joins TRBV7-8 and TRBJ2-5; D is perhaps TRBD1 or TRBD2 (5 bases each). V was cut by 2 bases and J by 4 bases, with 14 bases left in between. The germline V gene encodes CDR1 SGHVS and CDR2 FQNEAQ. The CDR3 is 15 residues long.

The chain links TRBV11-2 to TRBJ2-7; D is tentatively TRBD1 or TRBD2 (5 bases each). This CDR3 region has 15 residues. Deletions cut 4 bases from V and 0 bases from J, with 13 bases between. The germline V gene encodes CDR1 SGHAT and CDR2 FQNNGV. This CDR3 is CASSSRDQGSYEQYF. The CDR3 nucleotides are TGTGCCAGCAGCTCCCGGGACCAGGGCTCCTACGAGCAGTACTTC.

V gene TRBV14 combines with J gene TRBJ2-1; TRBD2 agrees at 11 bases. V was clipped by 1 base and J by 9 bases; unmatched bases: 5. Germline V gene sequence: CDR1 SGHDN, CDR2 FVKESK. The CDR3 contains 15 residues. For the CDR3, the DNA is TGTGCCAGCAGCCAAGCGACTAGCGGGACCCGTGAGCAGTTCTTC. Its translation: CASSQATSGTREQFF.

The V gene is TRBV28, the J gene TRBJ2-5, with 8 bases that match TRBD1. V was pared by 3 bases and J by 2 bases, with 5 bases of the junction left unmatched. The CDR3 runs to 15 residues. Germline V lookup: CDR1 MDHEN, CDR2 SYDVKM. The CDR3 protein is CASSLTGARQETQYF. For the CDR3, the DNA is TGTGCCAGCAGTTTGACAGGGGCCAGGCAAGAGACCCAGTACTTC.

The chain employs TRBV6-6 and TRBJ2-7; 9 nucleotides match TRBD2. The V gene's germline CDR1 is MNHNY and CDR2 SVGAGI (reference sequence). With 2 bases clipped from V and 2 bases from J, the junction kept 4 bases outside the gene matches. CDR3 length: 15 amino acids. CDR3 in DNA: TGTGCCAGCAGTTACACCAGCGGGGGGACCTACGAGCAGTACTTC. It translates to CASSYTSGGTYEQYF.

The V and J genes are TRBV27 and TRBJ2-4; maybe TRBD1 (6 bases). Germline CDR1 MNHEY, CDR2 SMNVEV (reference sequence). This CDR3 region has 17 residues. V was trimmed by 0 bases and J by 3 bases, leaving 15 bases between them. CDR3 amino acids: CASSLSTGLWGKNIQYF. CDR3 DNA: TGTGCCAGCAGTTTATCTACAGGGCTGTGGGGCAAAAACATTCAGTACTTC.

The chain couples TRBV5-6 to TRBJ2-7, with D perhaps matching TRBD2 (5 bases). Trimming pared 4 bases from V and 3 bases from J, leaving 14 bases between. Per the germline V gene, CDR1 is SGHDT and CDR2 is YYEEEE. CDR3 length equals 14 residues. Written as DNA, the CDR3 is TGTGCCAGCAGCGCGGGTACTCGTGTCTACGAGCAGTACTTC. Amino acids: CASSAGTRVYEQYF.

The chain carries TRBV5-4 and TRBJ2-7; 13 positions agree with TRBD2. V shed 2 bases and J 2 bases; nucleotides not matched to a gene: 7. Germline V gene data show CDR1 as SGHNT and CDR2 as YYREEE (reference sequence). The CDR3 has 17 amino acids. The CDR3 loop reads CASSFLLTSGGAYEQYF. The CDR3 DNA reads TGTGCCAGCAGCTTCCTCCTCACTAGCGGGGGGGCCTACGAGCAGTACTTC.

The chain has TRBV28 and TRBJ2-7; the match to TRBD1 covers 8 bases. The V segment lost 5 bases and the J segment 6 bases; nucleotides outside the gene matches: 12. Germline V gives CDR1 MDHEN, CDR2 SYDVKM. The CDR3 runs 15 residues. CDR3 sequence: CASSPEGQGVGEQYF. CDR3 coding DNA: TGTGCCAGCAGTCCAGAAGGACAGGGAGTTGGCGAGCAGTACTTC.

The rearrangement joins TRBV4-3 to TRBJ2-1, with 9 positions matching TRBD2. CDR1 and CDR2 (germline): LGHNA, YSLEER. This CDR3 is built from 17 residues. Trimming removed 0 bases from V and 12 bases from J; junction bases left unmatched: 15. The CDR3 protein is CASSQDKLAGSLAGQFF. The DNA for the CDR3 is TGCGCCAGCAGCCAAGATAAGCTAGCGGGGTCTTTAGCCGGGCAGTTCTTC.

V usage is TRBV4-1 and J usage is TRBJ1-1; D is ambiguous. Germline CDR1 and CDR2: MGHRA and YSYEKL. Trimming cost V 5 bases and J 0 bases, with 13 bases left between them. The CDR3 totals 15 residues. The CDR3, as DNA: TGCGCCAGCAGCGAAAGAGCAATCCTGAACACTGAAGCTTTCTTT. Its translation is CASSERAILNTEAFF.

J is TRBJ1-4 and V is TRBV2; tentatively, D is TRBD1 (5 bases). The V gene's germline CDR1 is SNHLY and CDR2 FYNNEI. This CDR3 comprises 15 residues. V shed 1 base and J shed 6 bases, with 12 bases lying between them. The CDR3: CASSEGQLRDEKLFF. The CDR3 DNA is TGTGCCAGCAGTGAAGGACAGCTAAGGGATGAAAAACTGTTTTTT.

The rearrangement joins TRBV4-3 to TRBJ1-5, with a tentative D call TRBD1 (5 bases). V lost 0 bases and J lost 5, with 8 bases in between. The V gene's germline CDR1 is LGHNA and CDR2 YSLEER. This CDR3 region has 14 residues. The CDR3, as DNA: TGCGCCAGCAGCCAAGAGGAGGGGCATCAGCCCCAGCATTTT. This codes for CASSQEEGHQPQHF.

The genes are TRBV7-2 and TRBJ1-5; no clear D gene. This CDR3 has 15 residues. Trimming pared 1 base from V and 0 bases from J, leaving 7 bases between. Germline assignment: CDR1 SGHTA and CDR2 FQGNSA. The CDR3 here is CASSLGHTSNQPQHF. The CDR3, as DNA: TGTGCCAGCAGCTTAGGGCACACTAGCAATCAGCCCCAGCATTTT.

This CDR3 is CASSLYRPHGGNREKLFF. The CDR3 DNA reads TGTGCCAGCAGTTTATATCGACCCCACGGGGGAAATAGAGAAAAACTGTTTTTT. This rearrangement joins TRBV27 to TRBJ1-4; maybe TRBD1 (5 bases). Germline V gives CDR1 MNHEY, CDR2 SMNVEV (reference sequence). V gave up 1 base and J gave up 8 bases, with 23 bases separating them. The CDR3 has 18 amino acids.

The J gene is TRBJ2-5, the V gene TRBV7-9; TRBD2 agrees at 7 bases. CDR1 is SEHNR, CDR2 FQNEAQ, per germline (reference sequence). V shed 5 bases, J shed 3 bases, and the junction held 9 bases outside the gene matches. The length of the CDR3 is 15 residues. The CDR3 region is CASSQTSRYEETQYF. The CDR3 DNA reads as TGTGCCAGCAGCCAGACTAGCAGGTACGAAGAGACCCAGTACTTC.

The genes are TRBV9 and TRBJ2-7, with 7 nucleotides matching TRBD2. V lost 2 bases, J lost 4 bases, and 9 bases stayed unmatched. This CDR3 is 15 amino acids long. The germline V gene encodes CDR1 SGDLS and CDR2 YYNGEE. CDR3 nucleotides: TGTGCCAGCAGCGTTGCGGGGGACGGGCTTTACGAGCAGTACTTC. Translated, it gives CASSVAGDGLYEQYF.

This sequence joins TRBV29-1 and TRBJ2-7; D is undetermined. The germline V gene encodes CDR1 SQVTM and CDR2 ANQGSEA. This CDR3 has 13 residues. V lost 0 bases, J lost 3 bases, and 9 bases lay in between. CDR3 amino acids: CSVEDGTRYEQYF. The CDR3 DNA is TGCAGCGTTGAAGATGGCACCCGCTACGAGCAGTACTTC.

The chain is built from TRBV19 and TRBJ1-5, with D possibly TRBD1 on 6 matching bases. Per the germline V gene, CDR1 is LNHDA and CDR2 is SQIVND (reference sequence). The CDR3 consists of 15 residues. The ends were cut back, 3 bases at V and 0 bases at J, with 9 bases in the middle. The CDR3 coding sequence is TGTGCCAGTAGTATGTCCAGGGGTAGCAATCAGCCCCAGCATTTT. It yields the protein CASSMSRGSNQPQHF.

The chain recombines TRBV14 with TRBJ2-7; D unresolved. V was trimmed by 6 bases and J by 0 bases, leaving 12 bases between them. CDR1 is SGHDN and CDR2 is FVKESK in the germline V gene. This CDR3 comprises 14 residues. The DNA for the CDR3 is TGTGCCAGCAGTGGGCGGTCCAGCTCCTACGAGCAGTACTTC. This codes for CASSGRSSSYEQYF. The full variable domain, rest sourced from reference TRBV14 and TRBJ2-7, is EAGVTQFPSHSVIEKGQTVTLRCDPISGHDNLYWYRRVMGKEIKFLLHFVKESKQDESGMPNNRFLAERTGGTYSTLKVQPAELEDSGVYFCASSGRSSSYEQYFGPGTRLTVT.

For this clone: Other DNA variants within this sample encode the same CDR3. The chain couples TRBV14 to TRBJ2-7; D may be TRBD2 (5 bases). This CDR3 region has 13 residues. Germline V gene data show CDR1 as SGHDN and CDR2 as FVKESK. V lost 4 bases and J lost 4, with 11 bases in between. The CDR3 region has the DNA TGTGCCAGCAGCCTTGGTCTAGCTTACGAGCAGTACTTC. This encodes CASSLGLAYEQYF. Complete variable domain (other parts from reference TRBV14 and TRBJ2-7): EAGVTQFPSHSVIEKGQTVTLRCDPISGHDNLYWYRRVMGKEIKFLLHFVKESKQDESGMPNNRFLAERTGGTYSTLKVQPAELEDSGVYFCASSLGLAYEQYFGPGTRLTVT.

The chain links TRBV5-1 to TRBJ2-7, with 11 bases matching TRBD2. Losses at the gene ends were 6 bases for V and 7 bases for J; bases not matched to a gene: 12. The germline gives CDR1 SGHRS, CDR2 YFSETQ. The CDR3 has 15 amino acids. CDR3 amino acids: CASTEYSGRAGEQYF. The CDR3, as DNA: TGCGCCAGCACCGAATATAGCGGGAGGGCCGGGGAGCAGTACTTC.

This chain joins TRBV18 and TRBJ1-1, with D tentatively TRBD1 (5 bases). The CDR3 runs to 16 residues. CDR1 and CDR2 from the germline V gene are KGHSH and LQKENI. V lost 4 bases to trimming and J lost 1 base, with 16 bases between them. CDR3 DNA: TGTGCCAGCTCACTTCCCCGGGACCCATCGAACACTGAAGCTTTCTTT. As protein: CASSLPRDPSNTEAFF.

The chain employs TRBV5-6 and TRBJ1-1; 9 positions match TRBD1. The germline gives CDR1 SGHDT, CDR2 YYEEEE. The CDR3 contains 14 residues. Losses at the gene ends were 0 bases for V and 3 bases for J; bases not matched to a gene: 0. CDR3 DNA sequence: TGTGCCAGCAGCTTGGGGACAGGGGACACTGAAGCTTTCTTT. Translated, it gives CASSLGTGDTEAFF.

The chain joins TRBV27 to TRBJ1-1; perhaps TRBD1 as D (5 bases). The germline CDR1 and CDR2 sequences are MNHEY and SMNVEV (reference sequence). The CDR3 sequence is 16 residues long. With 2 bases removed from V and 3 bases from J, the gap between germline ends came to 16 bases. The CDR3 DNA reads as TGTGCCAGCAGTTTAATTCCCGGGCTAGGGGACACTGAAGCTTTCTTT. It translates to CASSLIPGLGDTEAFF.